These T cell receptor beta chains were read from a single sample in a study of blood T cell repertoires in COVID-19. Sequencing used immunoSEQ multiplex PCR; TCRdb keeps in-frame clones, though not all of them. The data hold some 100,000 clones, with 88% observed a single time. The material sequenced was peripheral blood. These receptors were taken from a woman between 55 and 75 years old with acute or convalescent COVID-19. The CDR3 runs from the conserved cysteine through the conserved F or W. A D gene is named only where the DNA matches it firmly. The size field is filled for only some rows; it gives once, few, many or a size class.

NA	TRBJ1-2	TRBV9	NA	CASSVDPSPTGYGYTF	TGTGCCAGCAGCGTAGACCCCAGCCCAACGGGCTATGGCTACACCTTC
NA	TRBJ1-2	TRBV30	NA	CAWSPSLTNYGYTF	TGTGCCTGGAGCCCGTCGCTAACTAACTATGGCTACACCTTC
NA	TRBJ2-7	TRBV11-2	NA	CASSLSHRWIDEQYF	TGTGCCAGCAGCTTATCTCACAGGTGGATCGACGAGCAGTACTTC
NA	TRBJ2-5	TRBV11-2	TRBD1	CASSRGQGAEETQYF	TGTGCCAGCAGCCGGGGACAGGGGGCGGAGGAGACCCAGTACTTC
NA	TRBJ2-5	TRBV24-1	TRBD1	CATSDSDRFQETQYF	TGTGCCACCAGTGATTCGGACAGGTTTCAAGAGACCCAGTACTTC
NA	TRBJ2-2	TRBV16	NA	CASSRISPGATGELFF	TGTGCCAGCAGCCGTATCTCCCCAGGGGCCACCGGGGAGCTGTTTTTT
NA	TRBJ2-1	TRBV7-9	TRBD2	CASSSGLVSYNEQFF	TGTGCCAGCAGCTCCGGACTAGTATCCTACAATGAGCAGTTCTTC
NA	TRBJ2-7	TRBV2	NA	CASSEVGGAYEQYF	TGTGCCAGCAGTGAGGTGGGAGGTGCCTACGAGCAGTACTTC
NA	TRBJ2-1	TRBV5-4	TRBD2	CASSLGLAGNEQFF	TGTGCCAGCAGCTTGGGACTAGCGGGCAATGAGCAGTTCTTC
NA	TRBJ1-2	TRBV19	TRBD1	CASGIDRVDGYTF	TGTGCCAGTGGAATTGACAGGGTCGATGGCTACACCTTC
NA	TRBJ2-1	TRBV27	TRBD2	CASSRATSGPYNEQFF	TGTGCCAGCAGTCGGGCGACTAGCGGACCCTACAATGAGCAGTTCTTC
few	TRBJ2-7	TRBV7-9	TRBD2	CASSLTSGVYEQYF	TGTGCCAGCAGCTTAACTAGCGGGGTATACGAGCAGTACTTC
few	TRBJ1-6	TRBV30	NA	CAWSVHSNSPLHF	TGTGCCTGGAGTGTTCACAGTAATTCACCCCTCCACTTT
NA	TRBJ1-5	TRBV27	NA	CASSLFSLGNQPQHF	TGTGCCAGCAGTTTATTCAGTTTGGGCAATCAGCCCCAGCATTTT
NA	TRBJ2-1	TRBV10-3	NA	CAISESGRKGNEQFF	TGTGCCATCAGTGAGTCGGGGCGGAAGGGCAATGAGCAGTTCTTC
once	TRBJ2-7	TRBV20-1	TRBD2	CSASYPRDYFYEQYF	TGCAGTGCTAGTTACCCCCGGGACTACTTCTACGAGCAGTACTTC
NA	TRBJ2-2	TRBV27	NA	CASSFLTGELFF	TGTGCCAGCAGTTTCTTGACCGGGGAGCTGTTTTTT
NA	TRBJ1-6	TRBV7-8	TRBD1	CASSDTGTGRSPLHF	TGTGCCAGCAGCGATACCGGGACAGGTCGATCACCCCTCCACTTT
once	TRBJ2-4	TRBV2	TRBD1	CASRAGGPKNIQYF	TGTGCCAGCAGGGCAGGGGGACCCAAAAACATTCAGTACTTC
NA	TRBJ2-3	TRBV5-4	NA	CASSRPSTDTQYF	TGTGCCAGCAGCCGACCTAGCACCGATACGCAGTATTTT
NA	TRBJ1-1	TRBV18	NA	CASSPTRLMNTEAFF	TGTGCCAGCTCACCGACTAGACTTATGAACACTGAAGCTTTCTTT
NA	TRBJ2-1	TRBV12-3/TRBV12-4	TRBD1	CASSPSGGEQFF	TGTGCCAGCAGTCCGTCAGGGGGTGAGCAGTTCTTC
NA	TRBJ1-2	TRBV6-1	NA	CASSENPRDGYTF	TGTGCCAGCAGTGAAAACCCACGGGATGGCTACACCTTC
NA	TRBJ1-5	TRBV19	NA	CASSIEAPNNNQPQHF	TGTGCCAGTAGTATCGAGGCTCCGAACAACAATCAGCCCCAGCATTTT
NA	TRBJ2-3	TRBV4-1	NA	CASSQGALGLSTDTQYF	TGCGCCAGCAGCCAAGGGGCCCTGGGACTCTCCACAGATACGCAGTATTTT
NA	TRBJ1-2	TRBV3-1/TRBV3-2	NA	CASSQVSGVGLRATF	TGTGCCAGCAGCCAAGTGTCAGGTGTCGGGTTGAGGGCCACCTTC
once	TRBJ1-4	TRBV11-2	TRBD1	CASSFGQDLVF	TGTGCCAGCAGCTTCGGACAGGATTTAGTTTTT